This TCR beta chain was recovered during a study of blood T cell repertoires in COVID-19. Study-level information: COVID-19 samples collected from the United States, Italy and Spain covered acute and convalescent phases.

The germline V gene has CDR1 PRHDT and CDR2 FYEKMQ (reference sequence). This CDR3 is built from 13 residues. Trimming left V 5 bases short and J 2 bases short, with 9 bases between. The assay was immunoSEQ multiplex PCR, and TCRdb's table has in-frame clones only and misses some. In the table there are some 150,000 clones, roughly 90% of which are singletons. The TCR comes from a woman in her twenties or thirties with acute COVID-19. The chain joins TRBV13 to TRBJ1-1; unclear D gene. The sequenced sample consisted of PBMCs or T cells enriched from blood (not recorded which). CDR3 coding DNA: TGTGCCAGCAGCCGATACTCAAACACTGAAGCTTTCTTT. Translating gives CASSRYSNTEAFF.